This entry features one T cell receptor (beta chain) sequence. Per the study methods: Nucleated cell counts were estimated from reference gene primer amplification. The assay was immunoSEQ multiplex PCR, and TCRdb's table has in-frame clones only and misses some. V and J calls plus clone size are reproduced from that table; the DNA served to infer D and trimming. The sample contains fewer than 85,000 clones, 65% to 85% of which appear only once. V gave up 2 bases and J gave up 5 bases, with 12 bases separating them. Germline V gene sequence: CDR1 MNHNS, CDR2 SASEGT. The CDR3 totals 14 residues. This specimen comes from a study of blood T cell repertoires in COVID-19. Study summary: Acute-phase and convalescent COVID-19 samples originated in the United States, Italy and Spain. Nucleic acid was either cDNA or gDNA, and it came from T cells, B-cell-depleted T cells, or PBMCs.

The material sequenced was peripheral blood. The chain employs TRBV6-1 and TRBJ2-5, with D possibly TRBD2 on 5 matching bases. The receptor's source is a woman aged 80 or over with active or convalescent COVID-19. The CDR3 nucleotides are TGTGCCAGCAGTGAACGGACTTCACGGGAGACCCAGTACTTC. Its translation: CASSERTSRETQYF.